The present entry profiles one TCR beta chain with its context. The data belong to a study of regulatory T cells in long-lasting Graves disease. CDR1 is KGHSH, CDR2 LQKENI, per germline. The CDR3 spans 17 residues. The V segment lost 0 bases and the J segment 1 base; nucleotides outside the gene matches: 6. Assembly of TCR beta libraries relied on iRepertoire HTBI primers together with Arm-PCR of CDR3 regions. One entry per CDR3 protein results from TCRdb running MiXCR on the multiplex PCR reads. The table lists about 440,000 distinct CDR3 sequences, about 15% of them singletons. Time point defined: newly diagnosed GD, antithyroid drugs for less than 3 months. The authors made the TCR library using RNA they extracted from PBMCs. The same data also went into a second study, on T cells in Graves' hyperthyroidism and ophthalmopathy.

Sequencing was performed on peripheral blood mononuclear cells (PBMCs), taken at new diagnosis, from a patient treated with antithyroid drugs. The chain couples TRBV18 to TRBJ2-5; 9 bases are shared with TRBD1. The TCR sequence derives from a young woman with Graves disease. Written as DNA, the CDR3 is TGTGCCAGCTCACCACCGGACAGGGGAAGGGCCCAAGAGACCCAGTACTTC. This gives the protein CASSPPDRGRAQETQYF.